Following are 3 T cell receptor beta chains from one sample sequenced in a study of OX40 agonist ivuxolimab in advanced cancers. TCRdb keeps only in-frame clones here, not all; method: immunoSEQ multiplex PCR. The table has about 46,000 clones, more than 70% seen once. Material: CD4+ or CD8+ T cells sorted from blood, obtained in a trial of the OX40 agonist ivuxolimab. The receptor source for this set is an adult with an advanced solid tumor such as melanoma, head and neck, liver or kidney cancer.

The V and J genes are TRBV9 and TRBJ2-2, with D possibly matching TRBD1 (6 bases). Trimming removed 0 bases at V and 2 bases at J, with 14 bases between. Germline values: CDR1 SGDLS, CDR2 YYNGEE. The CDR3 length is 17 residues. In nucleotides, the CDR3 is TGTGCCAGCAGCGTAGGAAAGGGGGAGCTAAACACCGGGGAGCTGTTTTTT. Amino acids: CASSVGKGELNTGELFF. The full variable domain, completed using reference TRBV9 and TRBJ2-2, is DSGVTQTPKHLITATGQRVTLRCSPRSGDLSVYWYQQSLDQGLQFLIQYYNGEERAKGNILERFSAQQFPDLHSELNLSSLELGDSALYFCASSVGKGELNTGELFFGEGSRLTVL.

The V gene is TRBV29-1, the J gene TRBJ2-7; 9 positions agree with TRBD1. CDR3 length equals 15 residues. With V trimmed by 1 base and J by 2 bases, 6 bases remained unmatched. Germline values: CDR1 SQVTM, CDR2 ANQGSEA. The CDR3 is CSVEVGTGSAYEQYF. The CDR3 DNA sequence: TGCAGCGTTGAAGTAGGGACAGGGTCGGCCTACGAGCAGTACTTC.

Turning to this clone: Sequence at one end of the junction differs from germline and may be a read error. This chain joins TRBV4-3 and TRBJ2-2; D may be TRBD2 (5 bases). Looked up from germline, CDR1 is LGHNA and CDR2 is YSLEER. The CDR3 contains 15 residues. Here the CDR3 reads CASSQDRASSPPPGF. CDR3 DNA: TGCGCCAGCAGCCAAGATAGGGCCAGTAGCCCCCCACCGGGGTTT.